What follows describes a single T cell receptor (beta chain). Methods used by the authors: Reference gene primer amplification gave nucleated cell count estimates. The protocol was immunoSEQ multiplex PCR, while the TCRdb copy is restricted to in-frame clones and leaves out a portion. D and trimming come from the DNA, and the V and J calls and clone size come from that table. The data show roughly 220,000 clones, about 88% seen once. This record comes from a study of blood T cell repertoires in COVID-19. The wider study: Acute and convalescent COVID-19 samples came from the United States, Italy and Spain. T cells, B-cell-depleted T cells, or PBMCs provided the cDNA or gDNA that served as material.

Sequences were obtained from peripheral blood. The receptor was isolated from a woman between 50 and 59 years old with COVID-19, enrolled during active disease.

CDR3 region: CASSLPGGALQETQYF. CDR3 sequence (DNA): TGTGCCAGCAGCCTGCCTGGGGGGGCGCTACAAGAGACCCAGTACTTC. The chain has TRBV5-6 and TRBJ2-5; D is perhaps TRBD2 (7 bases). Deletions cut 4 bases from V and 2 bases from J, with 18 bases between. Germline CDR1 and CDR2: SGHDT and YYEEEE. This CDR3 region has 16 residues.